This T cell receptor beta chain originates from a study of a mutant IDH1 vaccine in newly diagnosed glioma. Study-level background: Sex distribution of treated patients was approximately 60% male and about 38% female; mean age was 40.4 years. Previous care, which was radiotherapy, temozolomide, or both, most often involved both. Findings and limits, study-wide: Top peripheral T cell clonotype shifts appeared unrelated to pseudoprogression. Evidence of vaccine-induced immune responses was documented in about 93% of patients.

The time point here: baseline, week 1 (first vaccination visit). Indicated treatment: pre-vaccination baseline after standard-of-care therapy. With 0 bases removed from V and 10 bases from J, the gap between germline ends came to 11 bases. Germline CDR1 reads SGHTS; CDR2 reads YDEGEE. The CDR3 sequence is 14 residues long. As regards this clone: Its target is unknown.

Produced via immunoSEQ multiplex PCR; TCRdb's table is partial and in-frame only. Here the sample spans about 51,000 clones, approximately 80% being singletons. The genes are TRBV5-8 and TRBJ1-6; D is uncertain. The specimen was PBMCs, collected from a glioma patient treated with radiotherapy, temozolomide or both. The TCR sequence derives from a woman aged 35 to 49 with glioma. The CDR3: CASSLEGSDSPLHF. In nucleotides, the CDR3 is TGTGCCAGCAGCTTGGAGGGCTCTGACTCACCCCTCCACTTT.